Shown below are 13 T cell receptor beta chains from a single sample sequenced in a study of blood T cells in healthy people across ages. A sample-barcoded 5' primer and a J-beta primer mix were used in a second PCR of about 7 to 11 cycles. TCRdb ran MiXCR on the 5' RACE reads and lists one entry per CDR3 protein. This repertoire shows about 810,000 distinct CDR3 sequences, 30% to 45% found once; its top ten account for 13%. The sample taken for sequencing was blood. These receptors all stem from a man aged 18 to 30 in good health.

V and J are TRBV6-6 and TRBJ2-7; D is possibly TRBD2 (5 bases). In germline, CDR1 is MNHNY, CDR2 SVGAGI (reference sequence). The CDR3 is 15 amino acids. V lost 0 bases to trimming and J lost 2 bases, with 11 bases between them. The CDR3, as DNA: TGTGCCAGCAGTTACTCGACGGGGTTGACCTACGAGCAGTACTTC. It yields the protein CASSYSTGLTYEQYF.

The V gene is TRBV5-6, the J gene TRBJ2-3; D call uncertain. The CDR3 runs to 14 residues. The germline V gene encodes CDR1 SGHDT and CDR2 YYEEEE. Trimming took 6 bases from V and 5 from J, leaving 16 bases between them. CDR3 DNA: TGTGCCAGCATCGCCGGCTCCCGTGGAGATACGCAGTATTTT. Protein product: CASIAGSRGDTQYF. Variable domain in full (rest from reference TRBV5-6 and TRBJ2-3): DAGVTQSPTHLIKTRGQQVTLRCSPKSGHDTVSWYQQALGQGPQFIFQYYEEEERQRGNFPDRFSGHQFPNYSSELNVNALLLGDSALYLCASIAGSRGDTQYFGPGTRLTVL.

The J gene is TRBJ2-1, the V gene TRBV5-6; 8 bases map to TRBD1. The CDR3 totals 15 residues. V lost 2 bases, J lost 6 bases, and 7 bases stayed unmatched. Germline CDR1 reads SGHDT; CDR2 reads YYEEEE. CDR3 coding DNA: TGTGCCAGCAGCTTCCCCGGGACAGGTCCCAATGAGCAGTTCTTC. The encoded protein is CASSFPGTGPNEQFF.

This clonotype has only a few counts. This chain connects TRBV7-3 to TRBJ1-1; D perhaps matches TRBD1 (5 bases). Germline V CDR1 and CDR2: SGHTA, FQGTGA. This CDR3 comprises 17 residues. The V gene lost 5 bases and the J gene lost 1 base, with 20 bases spanning the gap. In DNA, the CDR3 is TGTGCCAGCAGCCCCCAAGGTGGAGGGGCCGCGAACACTGAAGCTTTCTTT. Its protein product is CASSPQGGGAANTEAFF.

J is TRBJ2-3 and V is TRBV30, with D possibly TRBD1 on 6 matching bases. CDR3 length equals 15 residues. The V gene's germline CDR1 is GTSNPN and CDR2 SVGIG (reference sequence). Trimming left V 4 bases short and J 0 bases short, with 14 bases between. The CDR3 DNA sequence: TGTGCCTGGAATACACAGGGACCTAGCACAGATACGCAGTATTTT. It encodes CAWNTQGPSTDTQYF.

V is TRBV4-3 and J is TRBJ2-1, with a weak D call TRBD1 (6 bases). The J call may be mistaken, given a closer DNA end match to TRBJ2-7. Germline CDR1 reads LGHNA; CDR2 reads YSLEER. The CDR3 length is 18 residues. The CDR3 nucleotides read TGCGCCAGCAGCCAAGATCAGGCAGGGGCCTTCTCCTACAATGAGCAGTACTTC. This gives the protein CASSQDQAGAFSYNEQYF.

This rearrangement joins TRBV4-1 to TRBJ2-1; maybe TRBD2 (6 bases). The germline gives CDR1 MGHRA, CDR2 YSYEKL. V lost 5 bases, J lost 7 bases, and 15 bases lay in between. There are 14 residues in the CDR3. The CDR3 loop is CASSGGSSPNEQFF. The DNA for the CDR3 is TGCGCCAGCAGCGGAGGGAGCTCACCGAATGAGCAGTTCTTC.

The gene calls are TRBV5-1 and TRBJ1-2; D possibly corresponds to TRBD1 (6 bases). Germline V gives CDR1 SGHRS, CDR2 YFSETQ. The CDR3 covers 12 residues. Trimming stripped 10 bases from V and 4 bases from J, with 14 bases between. The CDR3 reads CAGAGGSYGYTF. The CDR3 region has the DNA TGCGCCGGCGCTGGGGGCAGCTATGGCTACACCTTC.

This clonotype was observed a few times. The chain links TRBV12-3 or TRBV12-4 to TRBJ2-1; 7 nucleotides line up with TRBD2. The J call may not be correct, given that the DNA end is closer to TRBJ2-7. The CDR3 covers 15 residues. CDR3 sequence: CASSNLAVSYNEQYF. CDR3 bases: TGTGCCAGCAGTAACCTAGCGGTATCCTACAATGAGCAGTACTTC.

The chain couples TRBV2 to TRBJ1-4, with D uncertain. Per germline, CDR1 SNHLY and CDR2 FYNNEI. The CDR3 is made up of 11 amino acids. Trimming took off 4 bases at V and 8 bases at J, with 5 bases between the two ends. The CDR3 loop is CASSAEEKLFF. The CDR3 region has the DNA TGTGCCAGCAGTGCGGAGGAAAAACTGTTTTTT.

The chain joins TRBV6-2 or TRBV6-3 to TRBJ2-7; D gene ambiguous. The V and J ends lost 4 bases and 6 bases respectively, with 4 bases between them. There are 10 residues in the CDR3. The germline gives CDR1 MNHEY, CDR2 SVGEGT. CDR3 nucleotides: TGTGCCAGCAGTTCAGGCGAGCAGTACGTC. This gives the protein CASSSGEQYV.

This clonotype was counted once. V and J are TRBV7-9 and TRBJ2-5, with 7 bases lining up with TRBD1. The CDR3 runs 17 residues. Germline V gene lookup returns CDR1 SEHNR and CDR2 FQNEAQ (reference sequence). The V and J ends lost 5 bases and 11 bases, in that order; junction bases with no gene match: 23. CDR3 loop: CASSPPGGQLTYNEQYF. CDR3 DNA: TGTGCCAGCAGCCCCCCAGGGGGACAGCTTACCTACAATGAGCAGTACTTC.

This clonotype was seen ten or more times. The gene calls are TRBV12-3 or TRBV12-4 and TRBJ2-3; 7 bases align to TRBD2. The CDR3 runs 14 residues. V dropped 1 base and J dropped 5; count of bases not matched to a gene: 3. The CDR3 is CASSLGLAEDTQYF. CDR3 DNA: TGTGCCAGCAGTTTAGGGCTAGCGGAAGATACGCAGTATTTT.